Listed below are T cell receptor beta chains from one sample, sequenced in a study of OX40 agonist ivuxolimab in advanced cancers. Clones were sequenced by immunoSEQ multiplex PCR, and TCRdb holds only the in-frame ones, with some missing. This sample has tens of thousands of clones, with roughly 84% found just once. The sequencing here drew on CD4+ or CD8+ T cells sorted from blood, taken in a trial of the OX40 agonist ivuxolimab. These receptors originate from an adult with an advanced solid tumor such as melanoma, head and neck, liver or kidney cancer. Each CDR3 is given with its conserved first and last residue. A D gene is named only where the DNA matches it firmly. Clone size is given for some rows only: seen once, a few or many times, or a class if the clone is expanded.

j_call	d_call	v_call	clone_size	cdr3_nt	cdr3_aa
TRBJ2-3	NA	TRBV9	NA	TGTGCCAGCAGCCCGTTCGGCAGGGATACGCAGTATTTT	CASSPFGRDTQYF
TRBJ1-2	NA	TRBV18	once	TGTGCCAGCTCACCAGAGTTCCTTGGGAACTATGGCTACACCTTC	CASSPEFLGNYGYTF
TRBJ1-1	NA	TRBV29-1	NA	TGCAGCGTGGCTGACATGATGGACACTGAAGCTTTCTTT	CSVADMMDTEAFF
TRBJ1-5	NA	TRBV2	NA	TGTGCCAGCAGTGTCGGACAGTATGGTCAGCCCCAGCATTTT	CASSVGQYGQPQHF
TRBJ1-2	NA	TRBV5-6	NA	TGTGCCAGCAGCTCGGGGCCCTATGGCTACACCTTC	CASSSGPYGYTF
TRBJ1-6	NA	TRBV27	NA	TGTGCCAGCAGTTTAATCAGTAGCTCCTATAATTCACCCCTCCACTTT	CASSLISSSYNSPLHF
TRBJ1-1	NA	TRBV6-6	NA	TGTGCCAGCAGTTACTCCGGTCTGAACACTGAAGCTTTCTTT	CASSYSGLNTEAFF
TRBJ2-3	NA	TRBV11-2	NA	TGTGCCAGCAGCTCTGCCAGCGGGCCTAGCACAGATACGCAGTATTTT	CASSSASGPSTDTQYF
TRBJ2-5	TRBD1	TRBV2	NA	TGTGCCAGCAGGGGACAGGGGGAGACCCAGTACTTC	CASRGQGETQYF
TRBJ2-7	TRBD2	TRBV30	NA	TGTGCCTGGAGGCGTGGGCCGGGACTAGTAGGATACGAGCAGTACTTC	CAWRRGPGLVGYEQYF
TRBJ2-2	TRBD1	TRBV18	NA	TGTGCCAGCTCACCTTTCTCCGGGACAGGGCGTGGGGAGCTGTTTTTT	CASSPFSGTGRGELFF
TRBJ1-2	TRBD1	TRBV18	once	TGTGCCAGCTCACCAGGAGGGGGCGCGGATGGCTACACCTTC	CASSPGGGADGYTF
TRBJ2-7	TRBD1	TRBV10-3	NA	TGTGCCATCAGTGGAGGGACAGGGCAATCCTACGAGCAGTACTTC	CAISGGTGQSYEQYF
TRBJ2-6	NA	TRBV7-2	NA	TGTGCCAGCAGCTTAGCTTCAGGGAGCTCTGGGGCCAACGTCCTGACTTTC	CASSLASGSSGANVLTF
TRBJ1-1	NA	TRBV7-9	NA	TGTGCCAGCAGCCTCCCCGGGAAGGAAGCTTTCTTT	CASSLPGKEAFF
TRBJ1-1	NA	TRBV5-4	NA	TGTGCCAGCAGCCTGCTCGAGAAGAACACTGAAGCTTTCTTT	CASSLLEKNTEAFF
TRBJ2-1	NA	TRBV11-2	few	TGTGCCAGCAGCTTAAACAGTGTCGGTGAGCAGTTCTTC	CASSLNSVGEQFF
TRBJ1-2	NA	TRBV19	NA	TGTGCCAGTAGTATAGTTAGTACCGGACGCGACTATGGCTACACCTTC	CASSIVSTGRDYGYTF
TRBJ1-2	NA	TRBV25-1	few	TGTGCCAGCAGTGAAGGGGGGACTAACTATGGCTACACCTTC	CASSEGGTNYGYTF
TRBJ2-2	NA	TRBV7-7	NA	TGTGCCAGCAGCCCCGGGGTTCGTGGCACCGGGGAGCTGTTTTTT	CASSPGVRGTGELFF
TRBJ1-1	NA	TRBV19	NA	TGTGCCAGCCTCAATACAGGGTTTGACACTGAAGCTTTCTTT	CASLNTGFDTEAFF
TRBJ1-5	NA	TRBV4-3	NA	TGCGCCAGCAGCCTAGGGTTCAATCAGCCCCAGCATTTT	CASSLGFNQPQHF
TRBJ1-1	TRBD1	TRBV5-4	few	TGTGCCAGCAGCTTTCAGGGGGCTGAAGCTTTCTTT	CASSFQGAEAFF
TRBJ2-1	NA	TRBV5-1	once	TGCGCCAGCAGCTTGTATCCAGGGAATTACAATGAGCAGTTCTTC	CASSLYPGNYNEQFF
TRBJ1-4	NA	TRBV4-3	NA	TGCGCCAGCAGTCCAGCCGGGGGAGTATCGGAAAAACTGTTTTTT	CASSPAGGVSEKLFF
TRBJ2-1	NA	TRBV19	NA	TGTGCCAGTAGTATGGGAGGCGAGCAGTTCTTC	CASSMGGEQFF
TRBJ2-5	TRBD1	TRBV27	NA	TGTGCCAGCAGTCCCCGTGGACAGGGACGAGAGACCCAGTACTTC	CASSPRGQGRETQYF
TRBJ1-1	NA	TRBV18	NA	TGTGCCAGCTCACCGGAAACATTAGGGCGGGACACTGAAGCTTTCTTT	CASSPETLGRDTEAFF
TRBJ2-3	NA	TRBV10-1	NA	TGCGCCAGCAGTGAGTCTGACTGGAGCACAGATACGCAGTATTTT	CASSESDWSTDTQYF
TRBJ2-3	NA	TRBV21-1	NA	TGTGCCAGCAGCAAAGCGGCGTCCCCCTCAGATACGCAGTATTTT	CASSKAASPSDTQYF
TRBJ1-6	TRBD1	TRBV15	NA	TGTGCCACCAGCAGACGGGACAGGGCGGCTAATTCACCCCTCCACTTT	CATSRRDRAANSPLHF
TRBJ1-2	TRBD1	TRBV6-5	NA	TGTGCCAGCGGGGGACAGGGGGCGCGAGGTGGCTACACCTTC	CASGGQGARGGYTF
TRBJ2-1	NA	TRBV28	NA	TGTGCCAGCAGTTTGATGAGAGAGAGATCCTACAATGAGCAGTTCTTC	CASSLMRERSYNEQFF
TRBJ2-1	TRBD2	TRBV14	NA	TGTGCCAGCAGTCGACTAGCGGGAGGCGCCAATGAGCAGTTCTTC	CASSRLAGGANEQFF
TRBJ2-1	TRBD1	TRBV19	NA	TGTGCCAGTAGTATGATTGGGACAGGGATCTACAATGAGCAGTTCTTC	CASSMIGTGIYNEQFF
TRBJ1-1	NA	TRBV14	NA	TGTGCCAGCAGCCAAGGCCGGGGTGAGAACACTGAAGCTTTCTTT	CASSQGRGENTEAFF
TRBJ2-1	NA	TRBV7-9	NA	TGTGCCAGCAGCCCAAGCGGACGAACGGAGACCCGGACTGAGCAGTTCTTC	CASSPSGRTETRTEQFF
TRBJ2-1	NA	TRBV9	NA	TGTGCCAGCAGCGCTAACGACGTCAAACCCCGACCTTACAATGAGCAGTTCTTC	CASSANDVKPRPYNEQFF
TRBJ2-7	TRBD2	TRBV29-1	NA	TGCAGCGTGAGCGGGGGGAGCTCCTACGAGCAGTACTTC	CSVSGGSSYEQYF
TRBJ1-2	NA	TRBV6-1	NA	TGTGCCAGCAGTGAAGGATGGCAGGAATTCTATGGCTACACCTTC	CASSEGWQEFYGYTF
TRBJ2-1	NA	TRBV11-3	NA	TGTGCCAGCAGCTTAGGGGGTGTTGGCTATGAGCAGTTCTTC	CASSLGGVGYEQFF
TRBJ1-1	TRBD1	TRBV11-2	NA	TGTGCCAGCAGCTTAACAGGGGGCACTGAAGCTTTCTTT	CASSLTGGTEAFF
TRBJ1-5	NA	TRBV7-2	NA	TGTGCCAGCGCTTGGGGGGGTGGCAATCAGCCCCAGCATTTT	CASAWGGGNQPQHF
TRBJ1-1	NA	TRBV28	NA	TGTGCCAGCAGCACAGTCGCAGGGCTTGACACTGAAGCTTTCTTT	CASSTVAGLDTEAFF
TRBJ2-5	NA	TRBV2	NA	TGTGCCAGCACGGGACTTCGGTACCAAGAGACCCAGTACTTC	CASTGLRYQETQYF
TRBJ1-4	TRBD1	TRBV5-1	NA	TGCGCCAGCAGCCTTCGGACAGGGGGAGGAAATAATGAAAAACTGTTTTTT	CASSLRTGGGNNEKLFF
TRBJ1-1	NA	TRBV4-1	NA	TGCGCCAGCAGCCAAGATTCCGCGGCGAACACTGAAGCTTTCTTT	CASSQDSAANTEAFF
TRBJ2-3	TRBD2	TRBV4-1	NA	TGCGCCAGCAGCCAAGAGACTAGCGGGAGTCGTACAGATACGCAGTATTTT	CASSQETSGSRTDTQYF
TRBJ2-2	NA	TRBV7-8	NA	TGTGCCAGCAGCCACAGGACAGAATACACCGGGGAGCTGTTTTTT	CASSHRTEYTGELFF